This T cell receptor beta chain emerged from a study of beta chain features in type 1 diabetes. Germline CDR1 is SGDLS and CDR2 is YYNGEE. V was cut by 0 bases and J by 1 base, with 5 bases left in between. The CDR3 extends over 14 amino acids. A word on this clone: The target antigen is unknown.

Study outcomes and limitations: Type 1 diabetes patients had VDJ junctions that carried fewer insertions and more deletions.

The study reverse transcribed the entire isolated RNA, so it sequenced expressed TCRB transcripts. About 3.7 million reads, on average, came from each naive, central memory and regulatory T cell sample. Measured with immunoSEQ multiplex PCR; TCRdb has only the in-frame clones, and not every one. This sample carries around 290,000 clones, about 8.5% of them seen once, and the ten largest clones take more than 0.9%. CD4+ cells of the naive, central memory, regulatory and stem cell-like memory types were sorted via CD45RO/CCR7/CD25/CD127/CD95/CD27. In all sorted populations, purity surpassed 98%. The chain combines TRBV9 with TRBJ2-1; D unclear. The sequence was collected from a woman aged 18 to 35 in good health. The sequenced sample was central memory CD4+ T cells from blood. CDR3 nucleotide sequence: TGTGCCAGCAGCGTAGACAAGTCCTACAATGAGCAGTTCTTC. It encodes CASSVDKSYNEQFF.